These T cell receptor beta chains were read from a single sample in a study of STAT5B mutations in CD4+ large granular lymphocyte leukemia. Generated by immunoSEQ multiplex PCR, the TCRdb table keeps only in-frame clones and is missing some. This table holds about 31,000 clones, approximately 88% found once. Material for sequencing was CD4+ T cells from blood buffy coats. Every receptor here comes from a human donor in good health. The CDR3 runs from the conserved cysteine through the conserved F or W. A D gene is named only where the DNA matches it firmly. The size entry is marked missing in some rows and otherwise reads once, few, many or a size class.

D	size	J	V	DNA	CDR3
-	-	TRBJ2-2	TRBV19	TGTGCCAGTAGTTGGACGGTAAACACCGGGGAGCTGTTTTTT	CASSWTVNTGELFF
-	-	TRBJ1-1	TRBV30	TGTGCCTGGAGTCGACAGGTCATGAACACTGAAGCTTTCTTT	CAWSRQVMNTEAFF
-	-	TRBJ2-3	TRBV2	TGTGCCAGCAGTGAGCCCCGGGGGCCAGATACGCAGTATTTT	CASSEPRGPDTQYF
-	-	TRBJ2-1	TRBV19	TGTGCCAGTAGTATGCCCTTGGCGGAATACAATGAGCAGTTCTTC	CASSMPLAEYNEQFF
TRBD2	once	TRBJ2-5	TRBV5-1	TGCGCCAGCAGCATGGATAGCGGGGGACAAGAGACCCAGTACTTC	CASSMDSGGQETQYF
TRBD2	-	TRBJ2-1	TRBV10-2	TGCGCCAGCAGCAGACTAGCGGCCGGGGAGCAGTTCTTC	CASSRLAAGEQFF
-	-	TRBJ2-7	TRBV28	TGTGCCACCCGGGATTCCTACGAGCAGTACTTC	CATRDSYEQYF
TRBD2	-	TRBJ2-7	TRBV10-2	TGCGCCAGCAGTGGCACTAGCGGGATAAACGAGCAGTACTTC	CASSGTSGINEQYF
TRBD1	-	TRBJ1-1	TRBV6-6	TGTGCCGCGACAGGGGGGAACACTGAAGCTTTCTTT	CAATGGNTEAFF